The present entry profiles one T cell receptor (beta chain) with its context. Antigen: not known. Measured with immunoSEQ multiplex PCR; TCRdb has only the in-frame clones, and not every one. In the table there are about 68,000 clones, 84% of which are singletons. The record originates from a study of a mutant IDH1 vaccine in newly diagnosed glioma. The sample's time point: week 35, safety follow-up. The content of each vaccine dose was 300 ug of mutant IDH1 20-mer peptide, and topical imiquimod accompanied it. This CDR3 contains 16 residues. V shed 2 bases and J shed 0 bases, with 12 bases lying between them. Per the germline V gene, CDR1 is SGHKS and CDR2 is YYEKEE (reference sequence).

Sequencing was performed on PBMCs, taken from a glioma patient whose treatment included an IDH1 peptide vaccine. The chain employs TRBV5-5 and TRBJ1-3; a weak D match, TRBD1 (5 bases). This TCR was recovered from a man aged 18 to 29 with glioma. The CDR3 loop is CASSFGQGSSGNTIYF. CDR3 bases: TGTGCCAGCAGCTTCGGGCAGGGCTCCTCTGGAAACACCATATATTTT.